These 30 T cell receptor beta chains were all obtained from the same sample, sequenced in a study of lymphopenia after photon versus proton radiotherapy. Assay: immunoSEQ multiplex PCR; the TCRdb copy retains only in-frame clones and omits some. The data contain approximately 150,000 clones, more than 85% of them singletons. The sample in question was peripheral blood, obtained from a patient treated with photon-based radiotherapy. The receptors stem from a man over 45 with gastric cancer.

The chain links TRBV7-2 to TRBJ1-6; no clear D. Looked up from germline, CDR1 is SGHTA and CDR2 is FQGNSA. V was trimmed by 4 bases and J by 15 bases, leaving 13 bases between them. This CDR3 has 12 residues. The CDR3 protein is CASSSGALGLHF. The CDR3 DNA sequence: TGTGCCAGCAGCTCCGGAGCCCTCGGCCTCCACTTT. The full variable domain, completed using reference TRBV7-2 and TRBJ1-6, is GAGVSQSPSNKVTEKGKDVELRCDPISGHTALYWYRQSLGQGLEFLIYFQGNSAPDKSGLPSDRFSAERTGGSVSTLTIQRTQQEDSAVYLCASSSGALGLHFGNGTRLTVT.

The gene calls are TRBV5-1 and TRBJ2-1; 12 bases align to TRBD1. The V gene end was trimmed by 3 bases and the J gene end by 5 bases; junction bases not matched to a gene: 3. Germline V gene lookup returns CDR1 SGHRS and CDR2 YFSETQ. CDR3 size: 15 residues. In DNA form, the CDR3 reads TGCGCCAGCAGCTCCGGGACAGGGGGCCACAATGAGCAGTTCTTC. Encoded protein: CASSSGTGGHNEQFF. Full variable domain (outside the CDR3, taken from reference TRBV5-1 and TRBJ2-1): KAGVTQTPRYLIKTRGQQVTLSCSPISGHRSVSWYQQTPGQGLQFLFEYFSETQRNKGNFPGRFSGRQFSNSRSEMNVSTLELGDSALYLCASSSGTGGHNEQFFGPGTRLTVL.

On this clone: Given a much more abundant clone one base away, this may be a read error. V gene TRBV2 combines with J gene TRBJ2-7; 11 bases map to TRBD1. Germline V CDR1 and CDR2: SNHLY, FYNNEI. The CDR3 contains 14 residues. Germline trimming cut 6 bases from V and 3 bases from J; bases unmatched to any gene: 4. The CDR3 reads CASRSGTGGYEQYF. The CDR3 DNA sequence: TGTGCCAGCAGGTCCGGGACAGGGGGCTACGAGCAGTACTTC.

V usage is TRBV19 and J usage is TRBJ1-1; D may be TRBD1 (5 bases). The ends were cut back, 2 bases at V and 5 bases at J, with 15 bases in the middle. Germline V gene data show CDR1 as LNHDA and CDR2 as SQIVND (reference sequence). This CDR3 spans 15 amino acids. CDR3 coding DNA: TGTGCCAGTAGTATAACGCAGGGCGGGGCGACTGAAGCTTTCTTT. Protein sequence: CASSITQGGATEAFF.

The chain is built from TRBV5-1 and TRBJ1-1; no firm D call. This CDR3 has 13 amino acids. The V end lost 0 bases, the J end lost 8 bases, and 11 bases lay between the germline ends. CDR1 is SGHRS and CDR2 is YFSETQ in the germline V gene. The CDR3 sequence is CASSLARYSEAFF. The CDR3 DNA follows: TGCGCCAGCAGCTTGGCTCGTTACTCAGAAGCTTTCTTT.

This clone was recorded once. This sequence joins TRBV5-1 and TRBJ1-3; TRBD1 matches at 10 bases. Per germline, CDR1 SGHRS and CDR2 YFSETQ. V trimming: 4 bases; J trimming: 0 bases; junction bases outside the gene matches: 13. This CDR3 has 19 amino acids. CDR3 residues: CASSRARGQGTSSGNTIYF. The CDR3 nucleotides are TGCGCCAGCAGCCGGGCCCGGGGACAGGGGACATCCTCTGGAAACACCATATATTTT.

The chain carries TRBV7-6 and TRBJ2-2; D is possibly TRBD1 (5 bases). The CDR3 is 17 amino acids. Germline V gives CDR1 SGHVS, CDR2 FNYEAQ. The V gene lost 5 bases and the J gene lost 7 bases, with 23 bases spanning the gap. CDR3 nucleotide sequence: TGTGCCAGCAGCCTGTCGGTCAGACAGCCCACCGACGGGGAGCTGTTTTTT. Translated: CASSLSVRQPTDGELFF.

This clone was observed once. J is TRBJ2-1 and V is TRBV7-2; a possible D gene is TRBD2 (6 bases). From germline, CDR1 is SGHTA and CDR2 FQGNSA. V was cut by 3 bases and J by 1 base, with 10 bases left in between. There are 15 residues in the CDR3. The CDR3 region is CASSFGGKSYNEQFF. In DNA form, the CDR3 reads TGTGCCAGCAGCTTTGGCGGGAAGTCCTACAATGAGCAGTTCTTC.

The DNA of the CDR3 is TGTGCCAGCTCACTTCGACAGGGGAATGAGCAGTTCTTC. Protein sequence: CASSLRQGNEQFF. The chain couples TRBV18 to TRBJ2-1, with 8 bases lining up with TRBD1. V shed 4 bases, J shed 7 bases, and the junction held 3 bases outside the gene matches. The germline V gene has CDR1 KGHSH and CDR2 LQKENI. The CDR3 runs to 13 residues.

The rearrangement uses TRBV19 and TRBJ2-2, with 12 bases lining up with TRBD2. Germline loops: CDR1 LNHDA, CDR2 SQIVND (reference sequence). CDR3 length: 16 residues. Trimming cost V 4 bases and J 5 bases; bases outside gene matches: 5. CDR3 in amino acids: CASSTLAGGRTGELFF. DNA for the CDR3: TGTGCCAGTAGTACGCTAGCGGGAGGGCGTACCGGGGAGCTGTTTTTT.

The count of this clone is one. This chain links TRBV7-6 with TRBJ2-7; 12 nucleotides line up with TRBD1. The CDR3 has 15 amino acids. Germline values: CDR1 SGHVS, CDR2 FNYEAQ. Germline trimming cut 5 bases from V and 5 bases from J; bases unmatched to any gene: 7. The CDR3 DNA reads as TGTGCCAGCAGCCCGGGACAGGGGGCGGCTCACGAGCAGTACTTC. It translates to CASSPGQGAAHEQYF.

This rearrangement joins TRBV29-1 to TRBJ2-7, with unresolved D. V lost 4 bases and J 1 base, leaving 8 bases between the germline ends. The CDR3 length is 12 residues. Germline V lookup: CDR1 SQVTM, CDR2 ANQGSEA. The CDR3 bases are TGCAGCGTTGCTTCTAAATCCTACGAGCAGTACTTC. Translating gives CSVASKSYEQYF.

This chain joins TRBV5-1 and TRBJ1-1; D is unclear. Per germline, CDR1 SGHRS and CDR2 YFSETQ. This CDR3 region has 16 residues. The V end was cut by 0 bases, the J end by 4 bases, with 16 bases between. The CDR3 DNA sequence: TGCGCCAGCAGCTTGGGGGCCGGGCAGGTTGGCACTGAAGCTTTCTTT. This sequence encodes CASSLGAGQVGTEAFF.

The V and J genes are TRBV5-6 and TRBJ2-7, with D perhaps TRBD1 or TRBD2 (5 bases each). V was pared by 3 bases and J by 2 bases, with 12 bases between. CDR1 and CDR2 from the germline V gene are SGHDT and YYEEEE. This CDR3 is built from 14 residues. CDR3 amino acids: CASSWGSGPYEQYF. Here the CDR3 DNA reads TGTGCCAGCAGCTGGGGGTCAGGGCCCTACGAGCAGTACTTC.

This sequence joins TRBV27 and TRBJ2-1; TRBD1 matches at 7 bases. CDR1 and CDR2 from the germline V gene are MNHEY and SMNVEV (reference sequence). Germline trimming cut 6 bases from V and 3 bases from J; bases unmatched to any gene: 8. CDR3 size: 15 residues. This chain's CDR3 is CASSPGQVLYNEQFF. The CDR3, as DNA: TGTGCCAGCAGCCCCGGACAGGTACTCTACAATGAGCAGTTCTTC.

This clone occurred once. The chain carries TRBV14 and TRBJ2-2; D ambiguous. The CDR3 extends over 16 amino acids. Germline lookup yields CDR1 SGHDN and CDR2 FVKESK. With 5 bases removed from V and 3 bases from J, the gap between germline ends came to 16 bases. CDR3 sequence (DNA): TGTGCCAGCAGCTTGACGCCCGGAGTTTACACCGGGGAGCTGTTTTTT. Its translation: CASSLTPGVYTGELFF.

Here the CDR3 reads CASSLAREQPQHF. The CDR3 region has the DNA TGTGCCAGCAGCTTGGCCAGGGAGCAGCCCCAGCATTTT. The gene calls are TRBV5-6 and TRBJ1-5; a weak D match, TRBD1 (5 bases). This CDR3 has 13 residues. Germline V gene sequence: CDR1 SGHDT, CDR2 YYEEEE. Trimming removed 0 bases from V and 7 bases from J, with 8 bases in between.

The CDR3 DNA is TGTGCCAGCAGCCTCGCGGGGAGGGGGAACACTGAAGCTTTCTTT. It codes for CASSLAGRGNTEAFF. V gene TRBV7-9 combines with J gene TRBJ1-1; a possible D gene is TRBD1 (5 bases). The germline gives CDR1 SEHNR, CDR2 FQNEAQ (reference sequence). The CDR3 is 15 amino acids. The germline V and J ends were trimmed by 5 bases and 1 base, with 14 bases remaining between them.

The chain couples TRBV29-1 to TRBJ2-4; TRBD1 matches 7 bases. J gave up 8 bases and V 5 bases, and 15 bases lay outside the gene matches. The CDR3 covers 15 residues. Per the germline V gene, CDR1 is SQVTM and CDR2 is ANQGSEA. CDR3 residues: CSVSIIYRGGDIQYF. The CDR3 DNA sequence: TGCAGCGTTTCCATTATTTACAGGGGTGGGGACATTCAGTACTTC.

The rearrangement uses TRBV7-9 and TRBJ2-5; 10 nucleotides match TRBD2. Looked up from germline, CDR1 is SEHNR and CDR2 is FQNEAQ (reference sequence). CDR3 size: 16 residues. The V and J ends lost 0 bases and 5 bases, in that order; junction bases with no gene match: 6. Here the CDR3 reads CASSLALAGRGETQYF. DNA of the CDR3: TGTGCCAGCAGCTTAGCACTAGCGGGACGGGGGGAGACCCAGTACTTC.

The chain couples TRBV7-7 to TRBJ2-6; 9 nucleotides agree with TRBD1. The CDR3 sequence is 18 residues long. V lost 1 base, J lost 3 bases, and 7 bases stayed unmatched. CDR1 and CDR2 from the germline V gene are SSHAT and FNYEAQ (reference sequence). The CDR3 DNA reads TGTGCCAGCAGCTTAGAGTGGACAGGGGTATTTGGGGCCAACGTCCTGACTTTC. This sequence encodes CASSLEWTGVFGANVLTF.

The chain couples TRBV21-1 to TRBJ1-2; the tabulated D call, TRBD1, remains unverified against the DNA. TRBV21-1 is deemed a pseudogene. CDR3 length: 15 amino acids. CDR3: CARPPFDGPHYGYTF. Here the CDR3 DNA reads TGTGCCAGGCCCCCCTTCGATGGGCCGCACTATGGCTACACCTTC.

The rearrangement links TRBV20-1 to TRBJ1-1, with D unclear. Germline assignment: CDR1 DFQATT and CDR2 SNEGSKA (reference sequence). The CDR3 runs 11 residues. V was cut by 0 bases and J by 7 bases, with 6 bases left in between. CDR3 sequence (DNA): TGCAGTGCTAGAGATGGTGGTGAAGCTTTCTTT. Translation: CSARDGGEAFF.

The V and J genes are TRBV28 and TRBJ1-5; a weak D match, TRBD1 (5 bases). With 6 bases removed from V and 7 bases from J, the gap between germline ends came to 10 bases. The CDR3 sequence is 12 residues long. Germline lookup yields CDR1 MDHEN and CDR2 SYDVKM. The CDR3 DNA reads TGTGCCAGCAGGGAGGGGAGGCAGCCCCAGCATTTT. This codes for CASREGRQPQHF.

This chain joins TRBV18 and TRBJ2-2; no firm D call. Germline V lookup: CDR1 KGHSH, CDR2 LQKENI. Trimming took 6 bases from V and 6 from J, leaving 14 bases between them. The CDR3 spans 14 residues. In DNA, the CDR3 is TGTGCCAGCTCGACCGGCAGCCTCCCCGGGGAGCTGTTTTTT. This encodes CASSTGSLPGELFF.

V and J are TRBV28 and TRBJ2-7, with D unresolved. This CDR3 contains 15 residues. V dropped 4 bases and J dropped 6 bases, with 19 bases sitting between them. CDR1 and CDR2 (germline): MDHEN, SYDVKM. Here the CDR3 DNA reads TGTGCCAGCAGTTCCGGGCCCATACGTTACGTCGAGCAGTACTTC. Translating it yields CASSSGPIRYVEQYF.

The chain links TRBV25-1 to TRBJ2-5, with TRBD1 matching 9 bases. Germline assignment: CDR1 MGHDK and CDR2 SYGVNS. The CDR3 is 15 amino acids. The V gene end was trimmed by 6 bases and the J gene end by 5 bases; junction bases not matched to a gene: 10. CDR3 amino acids: CASSYRGLRGETQYF. CDR3 bases: TGTGCCAGCAGCTACAGGGGGCTAAGGGGTGAGACCCAGTACTTC.

V usage is TRBV7-2 and J usage is TRBJ2-1; D unresolved. Germline V lookup: CDR1 SGHTA, CDR2 FQGNSA. The CDR3 is made up of 14 amino acids. The V end lost 1 base, the J end lost 0 bases, and 4 bases lay between the germline ends. CDR3 sequence: CASSLESSYNEQFF. DNA for the CDR3: TGTGCCAGCAGCTTAGAGAGCTCCTACAATGAGCAGTTCTTC.

The rearrangement links TRBV27 to TRBJ1-3, with TRBD1 matching over 9 bases. The CDR3 extends over 15 amino acids. Per germline, CDR1 MNHEY and CDR2 SMNVEV (reference sequence). V dropped 4 bases and J dropped 4; count of bases not matched to a gene: 5. The CDR3 protein is CASSSQGAAGNTIYF. CDR3 bases: TGTGCCAGCAGTTCACAGGGGGCTGCAGGAAACACCATATATTTT.

This chain connects TRBV2 to TRBJ2-5, with 10 bases lining up with TRBD2. The germline CDR1 and CDR2 sequences are SNHLY and FYNNEI. V shed 6 bases, J shed 1 base, and the junction held 5 bases outside the gene matches. The CDR3 is 15 residues long. As DNA, the CDR3 is TGTGCCAGCAGATCTAGCGGGAGCCCCCAAGAGACCCAGTACTTC. This sequence encodes CASRSSGSPQETQYF.